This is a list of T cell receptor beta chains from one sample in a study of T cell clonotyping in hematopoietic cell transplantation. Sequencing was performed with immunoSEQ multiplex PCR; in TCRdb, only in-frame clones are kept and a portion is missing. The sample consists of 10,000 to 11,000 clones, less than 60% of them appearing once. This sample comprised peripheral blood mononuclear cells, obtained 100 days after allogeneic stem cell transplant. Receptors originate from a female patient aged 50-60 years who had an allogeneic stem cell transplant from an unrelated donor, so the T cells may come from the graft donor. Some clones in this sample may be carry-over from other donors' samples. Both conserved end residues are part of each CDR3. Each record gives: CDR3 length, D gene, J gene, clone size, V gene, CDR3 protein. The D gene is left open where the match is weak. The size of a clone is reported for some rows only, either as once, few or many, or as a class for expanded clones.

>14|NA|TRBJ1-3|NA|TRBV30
CAWSVSGRGNTIYF
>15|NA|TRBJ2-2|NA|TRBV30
CAWSVPGHKAGELFF
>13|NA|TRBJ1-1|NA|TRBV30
CAWSRGPNTEAFF
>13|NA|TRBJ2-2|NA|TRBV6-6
CASVAQQIGELFF
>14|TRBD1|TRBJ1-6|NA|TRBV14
CASSRRQGNSPLHF
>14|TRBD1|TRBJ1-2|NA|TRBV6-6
CASSRGQGSPGYTF
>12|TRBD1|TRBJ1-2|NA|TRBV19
CASRVGGNGYTF
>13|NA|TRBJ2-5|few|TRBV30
CASLPAGQETQYF
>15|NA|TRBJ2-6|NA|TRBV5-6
CASSLGGSGANVLTF
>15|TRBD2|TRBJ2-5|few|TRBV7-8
CASSPGAGGRETQYF
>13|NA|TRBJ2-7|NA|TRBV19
CASSPTRTYEQYF
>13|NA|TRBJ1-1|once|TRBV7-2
CASSLAQNTEASF
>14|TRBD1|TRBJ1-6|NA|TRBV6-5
CASSLDRGNSPLHF
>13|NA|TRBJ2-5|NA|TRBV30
CAWTRLGGETQYF
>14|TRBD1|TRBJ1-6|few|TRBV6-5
CASSSSTGNSPLHF
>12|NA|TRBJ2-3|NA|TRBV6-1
CASSPTTDTQYF
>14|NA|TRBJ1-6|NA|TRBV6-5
CASSYTQTNSPLHF
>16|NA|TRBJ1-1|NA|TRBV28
CASSLQSERMNTEAFF
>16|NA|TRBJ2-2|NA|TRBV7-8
CASSFRSGGNTGELFF